This T cell receptor (beta chain) is from a study of cytomegalovirus exposure and HLA in healthy donors. The PCR had 60 Vbeta and 13 Jbeta primers. TCRdb's copy holds only in-frame clones and misses some; the assay was immunoSEQ multiplex PCR. The sample carries 90,000 to 120,000 clones, approximately 84% recorded once. The germline V gene has CDR1 MNHNS and CDR2 SASEGT. CDR3 size: 13 residues. The V and J ends lost 6 bases and 10 bases respectively, with 18 bases between them. Only a few counts were recorded for this clone. The receptor's source is a man aged 25 to 40 in good health and CMV-seronegative. Source material: PBMCs. The chain couples TRBV6-1 to TRBJ1-1; the D is unclear. In nucleotides, the CDR3 is TGTGCCAGCAGCCAATCCCAGGTTGTGAGAGCTTTCTTT. Protein: CASSQSQVVRAFF.